This T cell receptor (beta chain) derives from a study of cytomegalovirus exposure and HLA in healthy donors. Study-wide points: Among donors in an Asian-associated ancestry cluster, a later analysis reportedly found fewer N-insertions than the approximately 700-donor mean. Overall, around 160 TCR beta chains were annotated as cytomegalovirus-associated. Among TCR sequences, most were rare, though some public TCRs appeared in many donors.

Points on this clone: Its target is unknown.

Primers included in the PCR were 60 Vbeta and 13 Jbeta primers. Data came from immunoSEQ multiplex PCR; TCRdb stores just in-frame clones and leaves some out. The data hold roughly 100,000 clones, with around a tenth observed a single time. The CDR3 covers 15 residues. The V end lost 1 base, the J end lost 0 bases, and 10 bases lay between the germline ends. Germline V gives CDR1 KGHSH, CDR2 LQKENI. The material sequenced was PBMCs. The rearrangement uses TRBV18 and TRBJ2-7; no clear D. The receptor's source is a man in his forties or fifties in good health and CMV-seropositive. As DNA, the CDR3 is TGTGCCAGCTCACCACAAGAGTACAGCTCCTACGAGCAGTACTTC. It translates to CASSPQEYSSYEQYF.